A selection of T cell receptor beta chains follows, all from one sample in a study of response to subunit inactivated influenza vaccine. In TCRdb, the RT-PCR reads were re-called with MiXCR into one record per CDR3 protein. The sample records about 540,000 distinct CDR3 sequences, 20% to 25% being singletons. This sample was also put to use in a study of T cells expressing NK-cell markers.

The sequencing used CD4+ T cells sorted from PBMCs, collected roughly 12 days after vaccination. These receptors were taken from a man aged 50-59 years who received an inactivated influenza vaccine. The CDR3 runs from the conserved cysteine through the conserved F or W. The order of the fields is V gene, J gene, CDR3 length, D gene, clone size, CDR3 DNA, CDR3 protein. A D gene is named only where the DNA matches it firmly. Size tells how often a clone was seen (once, few, many) or the class of an expanded clone, and some rows leave it out.

V: TRBV4-3; J: TRBJ1-1; length: 16; D: TRBD1; size: few; DNA: TGCGCCAGCAGCCAACAGCTCCAGGGCAGGGGGACTGAAGCTTTCTTT; CDR3: CASSQQLQGRGTEAFF
V: TRBV20-1; J: TRBJ2-5; length: 13; D: NA; size: few; DNA: TGCAGCGAACGAGCGGCTTCGCAAGAGACCCAGTACTTC; CDR3: CSERAASQETQYF
V: TRBV7-9; J: TRBJ2-1; length: 16; D: NA; size: NA; DNA: TGTGCCAGCAGCTTAATCGGGGGAAGCTCCTACAATGAGCAGTTCTTC; CDR3: CASSLIGGSSYNEQFF
V: TRBV4-2; J: TRBJ2-7; length: 16; D: TRBD2; size: NA; DNA: TGTGCCAGCAGCCAAGATCAAACTAGCGCTACCTACGAGCAGTACTTC; CDR3: CASSQDQTSATYEQYF
V: TRBV29-1; J: TRBJ1-4; length: 13; D: NA; size: NA; DNA: TGCAGCGTTGTTGAGGGCTCGAATGAAAAACTGTTTTTT; CDR3: CSVVEGSNEKLFF
V: TRBV28; J: TRBJ2-5; length: 13; D: NA; size: NA; DNA: TGTGCCAGCGGGTCGGGTGCACAAGAGACCCAGTACTTC; CDR3: CASGSGAQETQYF
V: TRBV5-5; J: TRBJ2-3; length: 16; D: TRBD1; size: few; DNA: TGTGCCAGCAGCTTGGGCGGGACAGGGTGGACAGATACGCAGTATTTT; CDR3: CASSLGGTGWTDTQYF
V: TRBV12-3/TRBV12-4; J: TRBJ1-1; length: 17; D: TRBD1; size: few; DNA: TGTGCCAGCAGCCACGCCGGGACAGGGGGACGGAACACTGAAGCTTTCTTT; CDR3: CASSHAGTGGRNTEAFF
V: TRBV4-1; J: TRBJ2-2; length: 16; D: NA; size: many; DNA: TGCGCCAGCAGCCTCCGGACTGCTGAGAACACCGGGGAGCTGTTTTTT; CDR3: CASSLRTAENTGELFF
V: TRBV29-1; J: TRBJ1-3; length: 14; D: NA; size: NA; DNA: TGCAGCGTTGGGATGGAGACGACAGGAAACACCATATATTTT; CDR3: CSVGMETTGNTIYF
V: TRBV5-5; J: TRBJ2-7; length: 13; D: NA; size: NA; DNA: TGTGCCAGCAGCTTGGGGTCAGGGTTTGAGCAGTACTTC; CDR3: CASSLGSGFEQYF
V: TRBV15; J: TRBJ2-2; length: 16; D: NA; size: NA; DNA: TGTGCCACCAGCAGAAACCTCGGCAGTGTCCCCGGGGAGCTGTTTTTT; CDR3: CATSRNLGSVPGELFF
V: TRBV11-2; J: TRBJ2-1; length: 11; D: NA; size: NA; DNA: TGTGCCAGCAGATTCGGGACCGCCCAGTTCTTC; CDR3: CASRFGTAQFF
V: TRBV28; J: TRBJ2-5; length: 14; D: TRBD1; size: few; DNA: TGTGCGGTCGTCGGGACAGGGTACGACGAGACCCAGTACTTC; CDR3: CAVVGTGYDETQYF
V: TRBV21-1; J: TRBJ1-1; length: 12; D: NA; size: NA; DNA: TGTGCCAGCAGCTCATACTCTAAAGGTGCTTTCTTT; CDR3: CASSSYSKGAFF
V: TRBV30; J: TRBJ2-1; length: 15; D: TRBD1; size: NA; DNA: TGTGCCTGGAGTATACCGGGACAGGGAAGCGATGAGCAGTTCTTC; CDR3: CAWSIPGQGSDEQFF
V: TRBV20-1; J: TRBJ2-3; length: 18; D: NA; size: few; DNA: TGCAGTGCTAGAGATTTGACGGGGGCCCGGACTAGCACAGATACGCAGTATTTT; CDR3: CSARDLTGARTSTDTQYF
V: TRBV7-2; J: TRBJ2-3; length: 15; D: TRBD2; size: few; DNA: TGTGCCAGCAGCATCGGGACTAGCGGGAGGGGGGCGCAGTATTTT; CDR3: CASSIGTSGRGAQYF
V: TRBV12-3/TRBV12-4; J: TRBJ1-5; length: 11; D: NA; size: few; DNA: TGTGCCAGCAGTATTAATCAGCCCCAGCATTTT; CDR3: CASSINQPQHF
V: TRBV5-1; J: TRBJ1-1; length: 14; D: TRBD1; size: NA; DNA: TGCGCCAGCAGCTTGGCCGGGCAGGGGGCAACGGCTTTCTTT; CDR3: CASSLAGQGATAFF
V: TRBV13; J: TRBJ2-4; length: 19; D: TRBD2; size: NA; DNA: TGTGCCAGCAGCTTCCTGGGACTAGCGGGAGGCATGACCAAAAACATTCAGTACTTC; CDR3: CASSFLGLAGGMTKNIQYF
V: TRBV3-1; J: TRBJ2-1; length: 15; D: NA; size: few; DNA: TGTGCCAGCAGCCAAGATTATCGGCCTCACAATGAGCAGTTCTTC; CDR3: CASSQDYRPHNEQFF
V: TRBV7-2; J: TRBJ1-5; length: 16; D: NA; size: few; DNA: TGTGCCAGCAGCTTAAGAGGGGGGGATAGCAATCAGCCCCAGCATTTT; CDR3: CASSLRGGDSNQPQHF
V: TRBV29-1; J: TRBJ2-5; length: 10; D: NA; size: few; DNA: TGCAGCGTGCGTAAAGAGACCCAGTACTTC; CDR3: CSVRKETQYF
V: TRBV7-2; J: TRBJ2-5; length: 13; D: NA; size: few; DNA: TGTGCCAGCAGCGCCAGGGTGCGCGAGACCCAGTACTTC; CDR3: CASSARVRETQYF
V: TRBV29-1; J: TRBJ2-3; length: 13; D: NA; size: NA; DNA: TGCAGCGTTGGGGCGGTGGTGCGGGATACGCAGTATTTT; CDR3: CSVGAVVRDTQYF
V: TRBV20-1; J: TRBJ2-5; length: 13; D: NA; size: once; DNA: TGCAGTGCTAGAGGGGGTCTCAAGGGGACCCAGTACTTC; CDR3: CSARGGLKGTQYF
V: TRBV4-2; J: TRBJ1-5; length: 15; D: TRBD1; size: NA; DNA: TGTGCCAGCAGCCCCCAGACAGGGGGAAATCAGCCCCAGCATTTT; CDR3: CASSPQTGGNQPQHF
V: TRBV28; J: TRBJ2-1; length: 16; D: TRBD1; size: NA; DNA: TGTGCCAGCAGTGAGGAACAGGGGCAACCGTACAATGAGCAGTTCTTC; CDR3: CASSEEQGQPYNEQFF
V: TRBV7-9; J: TRBJ2-1; length: 14; D: NA; size: NA; DNA: TGTGCCAGCAGCTTAGTAGAGGCGTTAGGTGAGCAGTTCTTC; CDR3: CASSLVEALGEQFF
V: TRBV7-9; J: TRBJ2-3; length: 17; D: TRBD2; size: NA; DNA: TGTGCCAGCAGCTTAGGTGCTAGCGGGGGAAGCACAGATACGCAGTATTTT; CDR3: CASSLGASGGSTDTQYF
V: TRBV28; J: TRBJ2-7; length: 15; D: TRBD2; size: NA; DNA: TGTGCCAGCAGTTCACTAGCGGGAGCCGCGGGGGAGCAGTACTTC; CDR3: CASSSLAGAAGEQYF
V: TRBV10-2; J: TRBJ2-2; length: 16; D: NA; size: NA; DNA: TGCGCCAGCAGTGAACCGGGACTCCGAATCACCGGGGAGCTGTTTTTT; CDR3: CASSEPGLRITGELFF
V: TRBV6-2/TRBV6-3; J: TRBJ1-6; length: 17; D: NA; size: NA; DNA: TGTGCCAGCAGACCCACGTACTCATGGGTACCCGACTCACCCCTCCACTTT; CDR3: CASRPTYSWVPDSPLHF
V: TRBV21-1; J: TRBJ2-7; length: 15; D: NA; size: NA; DNA: TGTGCCAGCAGCAAAACCGGGACAGATTCTTACGAGCAGTACTTC; CDR3: CASSKTGTDSYEQYF
V: TRBV5-1; J: TRBJ2-4; length: 15; D: NA; size: few; DNA: TGCGCCAGCAGCCCGACGGACCCGACCCGGAACATTCAGTACTTC; CDR3: CASSPTDPTRNIQYF
V: TRBV7-9; J: TRBJ2-5; length: 13; D: NA; size: few; DNA: TGTGCCAGCAGCTTAGATGTCAGCCGGACCCAGTACTTC; CDR3: CASSLDVSRTQYF
V: TRBV5-1; J: TRBJ1-1; length: 15; D: TRBD1; size: NA; DNA: TGCGCCAGCAGCGTCGACAGGGCTATGAACACTGAAGCTTTCTTT; CDR3: CASSVDRAMNTEAFF
V: TRBV12-3/TRBV12-4; J: TRBJ2-5; length: 11; D: NA; size: many; DNA: TGTGCCAGCAGCTCCTCGGGGACCCAGTACTTC; CDR3: CASSSSGTQYF
V: TRBV7-9; J: TRBJ2-1; length: 15; D: TRBD2; size: NA; DNA: TGTGCCAGCAGCTTTATAGCGGGAACCTACAATGAGCAGTTCTTC; CDR3: CASSFIAGTYNEQFF
V: TRBV4-3; J: TRBJ2-3; length: 13; D: NA; size: NA; DNA: TGCGCCAGCAGCCAAGAGATAATAGATACGCAGTATTTT; CDR3: CASSQEIIDTQYF
V: TRBV9; J: TRBJ2-5; length: 13; D: NA; size: NA; DNA: TGTGCCAGCAGCGTTGATACAGAAGAGACCCAGTACTTC; CDR3: CASSVDTEETQYF
V: TRBV7-2; J: TRBJ1-3; length: 16; D: TRBD1; size: NA; DNA: TGTGCCAGCAGCCAGGACAGGTCTGGCGGCGGAAACACCATATATTTT; CDR3: CASSQDRSGGGNTIYF
V: TRBV11-2; J: TRBJ2-1; length: 16; D: TRBD2; size: NA; DNA: TGTGCCAGCAGCCTCGGACTAGCGGGAGTTAACAATGAGCAGTTCTTC; CDR3: CASSLGLAGVNNEQFF
V: TRBV2; J: TRBJ1-5; length: 15; D: NA; size: few; DNA: TGTGCCAGCAGTGTGCAGGGTGTGAGGGATCAGCCCCAGCATTTT; CDR3: CASSVQGVRDQPQHF
V: TRBV6-2/TRBV6-3; J: TRBJ2-1; length: 15; D: NA; size: NA; DNA: TGTGCCAGCAGTTATTTGAGCAGGGGATACAATGAGCAGTTCTTC; CDR3: CASSYLSRGYNEQFF
V: TRBV5-1; J: TRBJ2-7; length: 15; D: NA; size: NA; DNA: TGCGCCAGCAGCGTGTGGGGGGAGGTCAAATACGAGCAGTACTTC; CDR3: CASSVWGEVKYEQYF
V: TRBV9; J: TRBJ2-3; length: 16; D: NA; size: many; DNA: TGTGCCAGCAGCCCTACCGGGGGGCTGGAAACAGATACGCAGTATTTT; CDR3: CASSPTGGLETDTQYF
V: TRBV7-8; J: TRBJ1-5; length: 15; D: NA; size: NA; DNA: TGTGCCAGCAGCCTCACTCGCGGTATCAATCAGCCCCAGCATTTT; CDR3: CASSLTRGINQPQHF
V: TRBV12-3/TRBV12-4; J: TRBJ1-6; length: 14; D: NA; size: few; DNA: TGTGCCAGCAGCCACGGGACACACAATTCACCCCTCCACTTT; CDR3: CASSHGTHNSPLHF
V: TRBV24-1; J: TRBJ1-2; length: 15; D: NA; size: NA; DNA: TGTGCCACCAGTGACGAAGGGACCGACTGGCATGGCTACACCTTC; CDR3: CATSDEGTDWHGYTF
V: TRBV12-3/TRBV12-4; J: TRBJ2-3; length: 15; D: NA; size: NA; DNA: TGTGCCAGCAGCGTGTGGGGGCTCAGCACAGATACGCAGTATTTT; CDR3: CASSVWGLSTDTQYF
V: TRBV9; J: TRBJ1-1; length: 16; D: NA; size: once; DNA: TGTGCCAGCAGCGTAGCTTTCGGGGGGAAGAACACTGAAGCTTTCTTT; CDR3: CASSVAFGGKNTEAFF
V: TRBV4-1; J: TRBJ2-7; length: 17; D: TRBD1; size: NA; DNA: TGCGCCAGCAGCCAGGACCTCCGTGGACAGGGGTCCTACGAGCAGTACTTC; CDR3: CASSQDLRGQGSYEQYF
V: TRBV5-1; J: TRBJ2-5; length: 16; D: TRBD2; size: NA; DNA: TGCGCCAGCAGCTTGGATCCTAGCGGGAGACAAGAGACCCAGTACTTC; CDR3: CASSLDPSGRQETQYF
V: TRBV7-9; J: TRBJ2-2; length: 17; D: TRBD2; size: NA; DNA: TGTGCCAGCAGCACTGGGGGGGTCAGCACAAAGACCGGGGAGCTGTTTTTT; CDR3: CASSTGGVSTKTGELFF
V: TRBV10-2; J: TRBJ2-3; length: 16; D: NA; size: few; DNA: TGCGCCAGCAGTGAGTCTTCCGGGGCCCTCACAGATACGCAGTATTTT; CDR3: CASSESSGALTDTQYF
V: TRBV5-6; J: TRBJ1-2; length: 16; D: NA; size: NA; DNA: TGTGCCAGCAGCTTTTTGGGAACCTGGGGCATCGGTGGCTACACCTTC; CDR3: CASSFLGTWGIGGYTF
V: TRBV20-1; J: TRBJ2-5; length: 12; D: NA; size: NA; DNA: TGCAGTGCCAGACGTCACCAAGAGACCCAGTACTTC; CDR3: CSARRHQETQYF
V: TRBV6-5; J: TRBJ2-3; length: 15; D: NA; size: NA; DNA: TGTGCCAGCAGTTACTTACGGCGGGGTAGAGATACGCAGTATTTT; CDR3: CASSYLRRGRDTQYF